Detailed here is one TCR beta chain. Its antigen is currently unknown. The junction differs from germline at one of its ends, possibly a read error. TCRbeta libraries were built with three rounds of nested PCR, modified from ARM-PCR. TCRdb re-derived calls from the multiplex PCR reads in MiXCR, one entry per CDR3 protein. The table lists more than 120,000 distinct CDR3 sequences, 60% to 70% of them singletons. No cell sorting was done before RNA was extracted from the tissue. Between August and November 2014, newly diagnosed, chemotherapy-naive lung cancer patients underwent thoracic surgery in China. This CDR3 region has 13 residues. CDR1 ENHRY and CDR2 SYGVKD come from the germline V gene. This specimen comes from a study of tumor and adjacent non-tumor tissue in lung cancer. Study findings and constraints: Tumor TCR diversity, when higher, was linked to shorter survival.

The sample taken for sequencing was lung tumor tissue. The V gene is TRBV10-3, the J gene TRBJ2-1; D unresolved. The sequence was obtained from a man aged 55-75 years with small cell lung cancer. The CDR3 region has the DNA TGTGCCATCAGGGAAAGGATTGGAAATGTGCAGTTCTTC. Protein: CAIRERIGNVQFF.